The 29 T cell receptor beta chains listed next were all sequenced from one sample in a study of cytomegalovirus exposure and HLA in healthy donors. 13 Jbeta primers and 60 Vbeta primers were used for the PCR. Method: immunoSEQ multiplex PCR; TCRdb's copy keeps in-frame clones and lacks some. The table records 170,000 or so clones, around 80% of them present only once. The sample consisted of PBMCs. Receptors originate from a woman aged 25-40 years in good health and CMV-seropositive.

The genes are TRBV28 and TRBJ2-2; TRBD2 is a possible D gene (7 bases). This CDR3 has 16 amino acids. CDR1 is MDHEN and CDR2 is SYDVKM in the germline V gene. Trimming pared 2 bases from V and 3 bases from J, leaving 13 bases between. The CDR3 reads CASSLERGAYTGELFF. CDR3 DNA: TGTGCCAGCAGTTTAGAACGGGGGGCCTACACCGGGGAGCTGTTTTTT.

This clone was observed a few times. The chain links TRBV28 to TRBJ2-3; 9 positions match TRBD1. The CDR3 spans 15 residues. Germline trimming cut 1 base from V and 6 bases from J; bases unmatched to any gene: 5. In germline, CDR1 is MDHEN, CDR2 SYDVKM. The CDR3 here is CASSLFGQGPDTQYF. In nucleotides, the CDR3 is TGTGCCAGCAGTTTATTTGGACAGGGGCCCGATACGCAGTATTTT.

The chain couples TRBV5-6 to TRBJ2-7; 7 nucleotides line up with TRBD1. This CDR3 contains 14 residues. Germline V CDR1 and CDR2: SGHDT, YYEEEE. J lost 2 bases, V lost 3 bases, and 5 bases had no gene match. The CDR3 coding sequence is TGTGCCAGCAGCTACCGGACAGGCCCCTACGAGCAGTACTTC. Encoded protein: CASSYRTGPYEQYF.

The chain combines TRBV28 with TRBJ2-2; the D is unclear. From germline, CDR1 is MDHEN and CDR2 SYDVKM. This CDR3 spans 15 amino acids. V was shortened by 6 bases and J by 2 bases, with 13 bases between the two germline ends. CDR3 nucleotides: TGTGCCAGCAGGCCGGAGAACCCCAACACCGGGGAGCTGTTTTTT. Translating it yields CASRPENPNTGELFF.

The J gene is TRBJ1-1, the V gene TRBV19; 8 bases map to TRBD1. This CDR3 comprises 15 residues. Germline V gene sequence: CDR1 LNHDA, CDR2 SQIVND (reference sequence). V lost 7 bases and J lost 5; bases outside the gene matches: 12. CDR3 sequence: CASTPTGDRGTEAFF. CDR3 sequence (DNA): TGTGCCAGTACCCCGACAGGGGATCGGGGGACTGAAGCTTTCTTT.

This sequence joins TRBV7-9 and TRBJ1-3, with D possibly TRBD1 on 5 matching bases. V lost 1 base and J 0 bases, leaving 16 bases between the germline ends. This CDR3 is built from 18 residues. From germline, CDR1 is SEHNR and CDR2 FQNEAQ (reference sequence). CDR3 region: CASSLGPANRSSGNTIYF. The DNA for the CDR3 is TGTGCCAGCAGCTTAGGACCCGCTAACAGGAGCTCTGGAAACACCATATATTTT.

The chain has TRBV4-2 and TRBJ2-2, with TRBD1 matching over 10 bases. This CDR3 comprises 13 residues. CDR1 is LGHNA, CDR2 YNFKEQ, per germline. Germline trimming cut 3 bases from V and 10 bases from J; bases unmatched to any gene: 2. The CDR3 reads CASSQTGGKELFF. The CDR3 nucleotides read TGTGCCAGCAGCCAGACAGGGGGCAAGGAGCTGTTTTTT.

The rearrangement joins TRBV7-6 to TRBJ1-1, with D tentatively TRBD1 (5 bases). CDR1 and CDR2 (germline): SGHVS, FNYEAQ. V lost 1 base, J lost 2 bases, and 8 bases lay in between. This CDR3 has 14 amino acids. CDR3 coding DNA: TGTGCCAGCAGCTTAGGACAGTTTAACACTGAAGCTTTCTTT. Amino acids: CASSLGQFNTEAFF.

CDR3 amino acids: CASSLGDSGSRTDTQYF. The CDR3 coding sequence is TGTGCCAGCAGCTTAGGGGATAGCGGGAGTCGCACAGATACGCAGTATTTT. The chain uses TRBV7-2 and TRBJ2-3; 9 positions agree with TRBD2. The junction had 6 bases not matched to a gene; V was cut back by 1 base and J by 1 base. The CDR3 extends over 17 amino acids. CDR1 and CDR2 (germline): SGHTA, FQGNSA.

The chain carries TRBV7-9 and TRBJ1-5; maybe TRBD1 (6 bases). The CDR3 is 16 residues long. Trimming took 5 bases from V and 6 from J, leaving 20 bases between them. CDR1 is SEHNR, CDR2 FQNEAQ, per germline (reference sequence). CDR3 sequence (DNA): TGTGCCAGCAGCGTGGGGGACAAGGATGTGACTCAGCCCCAGCATTTT. Protein sequence: CASSVGDKDVTQPQHF. The whole variable domain, filled in from reference TRBV7-9 and TRBJ1-5, reads DTGVSQNPRHKITKRGQNVTFRCDPISEHNRLYWYRQTLGQGPEFLTYFQNEAQLEKSRLLSDRFSAERPKGSFSTLEIQRTEQGDSAMYLCASSVGDKDVTQPQHFGDGTRLSIL.

This chain connects TRBV28 to TRBJ2-7; tentatively, D is TRBD1 (6 bases). CDR3 length: 15 amino acids. V lost 6 bases and J 1 base, leaving 16 bases between the germline ends. Germline V gene lookup returns CDR1 MDHEN and CDR2 SYDVKM. Written as DNA, the CDR3 is TGTGCCAGCAGATCATATACAGGGAAGTCCTACGAGCAGTACTTC. Protein: CASRSYTGKSYEQYF.

The chain is built from TRBV28 and TRBJ2-7, with TRBD1 identical over 8 bases. Germline CDR1 reads MDHEN; CDR2 reads SYDVKM. This CDR3 is built from 16 residues. The junction had 16 bases not matched to a gene; V was cut back by 7 bases and J by 5 bases. CDR3 bases: TGTGCCAGCATCATGGGGGTGGCAGGGGGCAGGAACGAGCAGTACTTC. This encodes CASIMGVAGGRNEQYF. The variable domain in full, with the rest retrieved from reference TRBV28 and TRBJ2-7, is DVKVTQSSRYLVKRTGEKVFLECVQDMDHENMFWYRQDPGLGLRLIYFSYDVKMKEKGDIPEGYSVSREKKERFSLILESASTNQTSMYLCASIMGVAGGRNEQYFGPGTRLTVT.

This clone was seen a handful of times. V usage is TRBV6-1 and J usage is TRBJ2-7; weak D call: TRBD2 (5 bases). From germline, CDR1 is MNHNS and CDR2 SASEGT. Deletions cut 7 bases from V and 7 bases from J, with 23 bases between. There are 15 residues in the CDR3. The CDR3 sequence is CASNPDGPPSGEQYF. The CDR3 coding sequence is TGTGCCAGCAACCCGGACGGACCCCCCTCGGGGGAGCAGTACTTC.

This clone was counted many times. The chain carries TRBV11-2 and TRBJ2-5; 7 bases align to TRBD2. The CDR3 is 15 amino acids. Germline CDR1 and CDR2: SGHAT and FQNNGV. The trim removed 1 base at V and 1 base at J, leaving 3 bases unmatched. The CDR3 DNA sequence: TGTGCCAGCAGCTTAGGATTAGCGGGCCAAGAGACCCAGTACTTC. Protein product: CASSLGLAGQETQYF.

The chain joins TRBV6-6 to TRBJ2-2; D perhaps matches TRBD1 (5 bases). V gave up 6 bases and J gave up 0 bases, with 14 bases separating them. The CDR3 is 16 amino acids. Germline values: CDR1 MNHNY, CDR2 SVGAGI (reference sequence). The CDR3 region is CASSPGRGANTGELFF. For the CDR3, the DNA is TGTGCCAGCAGCCCCGGTAGGGGCGCGAACACCGGGGAGCTGTTTTTT.

The chain joins TRBV5-1 to TRBJ2-1; 11 bases map to TRBD2. This CDR3 has 15 residues. V gave up 4 bases and J gave up 3 bases; unmatched junction bases: 3. Germline V gives CDR1 SGHRS, CDR2 YFSETQ. The CDR3 region has the DNA TGCGCCAGCAGCGTAGGGACTAGCGGCTACAATGAGCAGTTCTTC. Amino acids: CASSVGTSGYNEQFF.

This clone was detected once. This chain links TRBV11-3 with TRBJ2-7; TRBD1 matches 9 bases. The CDR3 sequence is 18 residues long. The V segment lost 1 base and the J segment 0 bases; nucleotides outside the gene matches: 10. Looked up from germline, CDR1 is SGHNT and CDR2 is YENEEA. For the CDR3, the DNA is TGTGCCAGCAGCTTAGCACGGGGACAGGGCGTCATCTCCTACGAGCAGTACTTC. Encoded protein: CASSLARGQGVISYEQYF.

This chain links TRBV6-1 with TRBJ1-2; D call uncertain. Germline values: CDR1 MNHNS, CDR2 SASEGT. V lost 6 bases and J 4 bases, leaving 9 bases between the germline ends. This CDR3 contains 12 residues. CDR3 loop: CASSLSIYGYTF. The CDR3 nucleotides are TGTGCCAGCAGCCTATCGATCTATGGCTACACCTTC.

The rearrangement uses TRBV7-3 and TRBJ2-1; 10 bases fit TRBD2. V gave up 1 base and J gave up 8 bases; unmatched junction bases: 8. The V gene's germline CDR1 is SGHTA and CDR2 FQGTGA. The CDR3 totals 16 residues. Here the CDR3 reads CASSLKGLAGAYEQFF. As DNA, the CDR3 is TGTGCCAGCAGCTTAAAGGGGCTAGCGGGAGCTTATGAGCAGTTCTTC.

The chain employs TRBV7-3 and TRBJ2-5, with 14 bases matching TRBD2. In germline, CDR1 is SGHTA, CDR2 FQGTGA. There are 18 residues in the CDR3. The V gene end was trimmed by 0 bases and the J gene end by 5 bases; junction bases not matched to a gene: 8. CDR3 residues: CASSLTGLAGAPAETQYF. In nucleotides, the CDR3 is TGTGCCAGCAGCTTAACGGGACTAGCGGGAGCGCCAGCCGAGACCCAGTACTTC.

This chain joins TRBV18 and TRBJ2-7, with 7 bases that match TRBD2. With 3 bases clipped from V and 3 bases from J, the junction kept 2 bases outside the gene matches. Germline lookup yields CDR1 KGHSH and CDR2 LQKENI. CDR3 length equals 13 residues. The CDR3 nucleotides are TGTGCCAGCTCACCGCGGGACTACTACGAGCAGTACTTC. Translating gives CASSPRDYYEQYF.

This sequence joins TRBV19 and TRBJ1-2, with 7 bases that match TRBD1. The CDR3 contains 12 residues. V shed 7 bases and J 8 bases; nucleotides not matched to a gene: 7. Germline V gene sequence: CDR1 LNHDA, CDR2 SQIVND (reference sequence). The CDR3 loop reads CASISRQGGYTF. CDR3 sequence (DNA): TGTGCCAGTATATCGAGACAGGGCGGCTACACCTTC.

The V and J genes are TRBV6-6 and TRBJ1-5; 7 positions agree with TRBD1. In germline, CDR1 is MNHNY, CDR2 SVGAGI (reference sequence). Unmatched junction bases numbered 4, after V lost 2 bases and J lost 6 bases. The CDR3 runs 14 residues. The CDR3 is CASSYGAGGQPQHF. The DNA of the CDR3 is TGTGCCAGCAGTTACGGGGCAGGGGGTCAGCCCCAGCATTTT.

The CDR3 here is CASSLDILNEKLFF. The DNA of the CDR3 is TGTGCCAGCAGTTTAGACATTCTTAATGAAAAACTGTTTTTT. This chain connects TRBV27 to TRBJ1-4; D uncertain. In germline, CDR1 is MNHEY, CDR2 SMNVEV (reference sequence). Trimming stripped 2 bases from V and 4 bases from J, with 8 bases between. The CDR3 contains 14 residues. Looking up the rest from reference TRBV27 and TRBJ1-4 gives the full variable domain: EAQVTQNPRYLITVTGKKLTVTCSQNMNHEYMSWYRQDPGLGLRQIYYSMNVEVTDKGDVPEGYKVSRKEKRNFPLILESPSPNQTSLYFCASSLDILNEKLFFGSGTQLSVL.

This chain joins TRBV19 and TRBJ2-7; D ambiguous. CDR3 length equals 12 residues. The germline V and J ends were trimmed by 7 bases and 1 base, with 8 bases remaining between them. Germline loops: CDR1 LNHDA, CDR2 SQIVND (reference sequence). The CDR3 DNA reads as TGTGCCAGTATTGGAGCATCCTACGAGCAGTACTTC. This gives the protein CASIGASYEQYF.

V usage is TRBV30 and J usage is TRBJ2-5, with 10 bases identical to TRBD2. The J call may be mistaken, given a closer DNA end match to TRBJ2-7. CDR1 and CDR2 from the germline V gene are GTSNPN and SVGIG (reference sequence). CDR3 length: 14 residues. The CDR3 region has the DNA TGTGCCTGGAGAACTAGCGGGGTCTCCTACGAGCAGTACTTC. Its translation: CAWRTSGVSYEQYF.

The chain uses TRBV6-5 and TRBJ2-1, with D tentatively TRBD2 (5 bases). The V end was cut by 2 bases, the J end by 2 bases, with 10 bases between. The CDR3 length is 15 residues. CDR1 is MNHEY, CDR2 SVGAGI, per germline. The CDR3 is CASSYALGPYNEQFF. The CDR3 DNA is TGTGCCAGCAGTTACGCACTAGGGCCCTACAATGAGCAGTTCTTC.

This chain connects TRBV11-2 to TRBJ2-1; TRBD2 is a possible D gene (5 bases). CDR1 is SGHAT and CDR2 is FQNNGV in the germline V gene. V was pared by 5 bases and J by 7 bases, with 15 bases between. This CDR3 spans 14 amino acids. The CDR3 nucleotides read TGTGCCAGCAGCGTCTCAACCGGGGTTAATGAGCAGTTCTTC. Translation gives CASSVSTGVNEQFF.

The gene calls are TRBV9 and TRBJ1-4; 8 bases align to TRBD1. Trimming cost V 6 bases and J 3 bases; bases outside gene matches: 10. In germline, CDR1 is SGDLS, CDR2 YYNGEE. This CDR3 has 16 amino acids. The CDR3 sequence: CASNPSGGSSNEKLFF. The CDR3 nucleotides are TGTGCCAGCAACCCCTCAGGGGGCAGCTCTAATGAAAAACTGTTTTTT.